A selection of T cell receptor beta chains follows, all from one sample in a study of cytomegalovirus exposure and HLA in healthy donors. Clones were sequenced by immunoSEQ multiplex PCR, and TCRdb holds only the in-frame ones, with some missing. Of roughly 120,000 clones listed, over 60% are singletons. The sequencing input was PBMCs. Receptor source: a woman aged 55 to 70 in good health and CMV-seropositive. CDR3s include the opening cysteine and the closing phenylalanine or tryptophan. Each record gives: CDR3 DNA, CDR3 protein, CDR3 length, clone size, D gene, V gene, J gene. A D gene is named only where the DNA matches it firmly. Clone size appears in some rows only: once, few, many, or a class for an expanded clone.

cdr3_nt: TGTGCCATCAGCCCGGGACAGGAGAACCAGCCCCAGCATTTT
cdr3_aa: CAISPGQENQPQHF
cdr3_length: 14
clone_size: once
d_call: NA
v_call: TRBV21-1
j_call: TRBJ1-5

cdr3_nt: TGTGCCAGCAGAGAACAGAACACTGAAGCTTTCTTT
cdr3_aa: CASREQNTEAFF
cdr3_length: 12
clone_size: NA
d_call: NA
v_call: TRBV27
j_call: TRBJ1-1

cdr3_nt: TGTGCCAGCAGCTTAGGACAGGTCTACGAGCAGTACTTC
cdr3_aa: CASSLGQVYEQYF
cdr3_length: 13
clone_size: NA
d_call: TRBD1
v_call: TRBV5-5
j_call: TRBJ2-7

cdr3_nt: TGTGCCAGTAGGACCGCGACAGGGTTGAGCAATCAGCCCCAGCATTTT
cdr3_aa: CASRTATGLSNQPQHF
cdr3_length: 16
clone_size: once
d_call: TRBD1
v_call: TRBV19
j_call: TRBJ1-5

cdr3_nt: TGTGCCAGCAGCTCCCGGGGTGGGACTGAAGCTTTCTTT
cdr3_aa: CASSSRGGTEAFF
cdr3_length: 13
clone_size: NA
d_call: NA
v_call: TRBV7-3
j_call: TRBJ1-1

cdr3_nt: TGTGCCATCGGTGCAACAGGGGCTGGAAACACCATATATTTT
cdr3_aa: CAIGATGAGNTIYF
cdr3_length: 14
clone_size: few
d_call: TRBD1
v_call: TRBV10-3
j_call: TRBJ1-3

cdr3_nt: TGTGCCAGCAGTTACTCGACGGGGGGCACCGGGGAGCTGTTTTTT
cdr3_aa: CASSYSTGGTGELFF
cdr3_length: 15
clone_size: NA
d_call: TRBD2
v_call: TRBV6-5
j_call: TRBJ2-2

cdr3_nt: TGTGCCAGCAGCGCCGGCGGCGCAGATACGCAGTATTTT
cdr3_aa: CASSAGGADTQYF
cdr3_length: 13
clone_size: NA
d_call: NA
v_call: TRBV9
j_call: TRBJ2-3

cdr3_nt: TGCGCCAGCGGGGGAGGGGGACTAGCGGTACACTACGAGCAGTACTTC
cdr3_aa: CASGGGGLAVHYEQYF
cdr3_length: 16
clone_size: NA
d_call: TRBD2
v_call: TRBV10-1
j_call: TRBJ2-7

cdr3_nt: TGCGCCAGCAGCCTGGGAGGCGGGAGCGGGGCGAATGAGCAGTTCTTC
cdr3_aa: CASSLGGGSGANEQFF
cdr3_length: 16
clone_size: few
d_call: TRBD2
v_call: TRBV4-3
j_call: TRBJ2-1

cdr3_nt: TGTGCCAGCAGCTTGGTGGGAGTGGTAAAGGAGACCCAGTACTTC
cdr3_aa: CASSLVGVVKETQYF
cdr3_length: 15
clone_size: NA
d_call: NA
v_call: TRBV7-2
j_call: TRBJ2-5

cdr3_nt: TGTGCCAGCAGCGTAGATGGACAGGCGAGCACAGATACGCAGTATTTT
cdr3_aa: CASSVDGQASTDTQYF
cdr3_length: 16
clone_size: NA
d_call: TRBD1
v_call: TRBV9
j_call: TRBJ2-3

cdr3_nt: TGTGCCAGTAGTATACCTCCGGGACAGGGGTCGAATGGCTATGGCTACACCTTC
cdr3_aa: CASSIPPGQGSNGYGYTF
cdr3_length: 18
clone_size: NA
d_call: TRBD1
v_call: TRBV19
j_call: TRBJ1-2

cdr3_nt: TGTGCCAGCAGCTTAGGATCCGGGACAGGGAACTACGAGCAGTACTTC
cdr3_aa: CASSLGSGTGNYEQYF
cdr3_length: 16
clone_size: NA
d_call: TRBD1
v_call: TRBV7-2
j_call: TRBJ2-7

cdr3_nt: TGTGCCAGCAAGCCAGGGTTCAGTAACTATGGCTACACCTTC
cdr3_aa: CASKPGFSNYGYTF
cdr3_length: 14
clone_size: NA
d_call: NA
v_call: TRBV11-1
j_call: TRBJ1-2

cdr3_nt: TGTGCCAGCAGCTTAGGTGGCTCCGTAACCGGGGAGCTGTTTTTT
cdr3_aa: CASSLGGSVTGELFF
cdr3_length: 15
clone_size: once
d_call: NA
v_call: TRBV7-8
j_call: TRBJ2-2

cdr3_nt: TGTGCCAGCAGCTTCTCCGGGGGAGGGAATTCACCCCTCCACTTT
cdr3_aa: CASSFSGGGNSPLHF
cdr3_length: 15
clone_size: NA
d_call: NA
v_call: TRBV7-2
j_call: TRBJ1-6

cdr3_nt: TGTGCCAGCAGCTTAGACAGGGCGGGCGAGCAGTACTTC
cdr3_aa: CASSLDRAGEQYF
cdr3_length: 13
clone_size: NA
d_call: NA
v_call: TRBV7-2
j_call: TRBJ2-7

cdr3_nt: TGTGCCAGCAGCTTAGTCGTGACAAGGGGATCAATGAACACTGAAGCTTTCTTT
cdr3_aa: CASSLVVTRGSMNTEAFF
cdr3_length: 18
clone_size: NA
d_call: NA
v_call: TRBV7-9
j_call: TRBJ1-1

cdr3_nt: TGTGCCAGCAGCTCCCGACTAGCGGTTAGCACAGATACGCAGTATTTT
cdr3_aa: CASSSRLAVSTDTQYF
cdr3_length: 16
clone_size: NA
d_call: TRBD2
v_call: TRBV5-5
j_call: TRBJ2-3

cdr3_nt: TGTGCCTGGACAGGGACAGGGTATGGCTACACCTTC
cdr3_aa: CAWTGTGYGYTF
cdr3_length: 12
clone_size: NA
d_call: TRBD1
v_call: TRBV30
j_call: TRBJ1-2

cdr3_nt: TGCGCCAGCAATCCGGGGACTTCGGGAAACACCATATATTTT
cdr3_aa: CASNPGTSGNTIYF
cdr3_length: 14
clone_size: NA
d_call: NA
v_call: TRBV5-1
j_call: TRBJ1-3

cdr3_nt: TGTGCCAGCAGTTTATTCCTCGCAACTAATGAAAAACTGTTTTTT
cdr3_aa: CASSLFLATNEKLFF
cdr3_length: 15
clone_size: NA
d_call: NA
v_call: TRBV27
j_call: TRBJ1-4

cdr3_nt: TGTGCCAGCAGTGATATTCGGGTCACCCAGACGACTAATGAAAAACTGTTTTTT
cdr3_aa: CASSDIRVTQTTNEKLFF
cdr3_length: 18
clone_size: NA
d_call: NA
v_call: TRBV25-1
j_call: TRBJ1-4

cdr3_nt: TGTGCCAGCAGTGAGGACAGGGGGCAGGTCGATGAGCAGTTCTTC
cdr3_aa: CASSEDRGQVDEQFF
cdr3_length: 15
clone_size: few
d_call: TRBD1
v_call: TRBV6-4
j_call: TRBJ2-1

cdr3_nt: TGTGCCAGCAGTGAGGGCGTGAACACCGGGGAGCTGTTTTTT
cdr3_aa: CASSEGVNTGELFF
cdr3_length: 14
clone_size: NA
d_call: NA
v_call: TRBV2
j_call: TRBJ2-2

cdr3_nt: TGTGCCAGCAGTTATGGGCTAGCGGGCAACCAAGAGACCCAGTACTTC
cdr3_aa: CASSYGLAGNQETQYF
cdr3_length: 16
clone_size: NA
d_call: TRBD2
v_call: TRBV27
j_call: TRBJ2-5

cdr3_nt: TGTGCCAGCAGCGTGACTAGCGGGGGCCACAATGAGCAGTTCTTC
cdr3_aa: CASSVTSGGHNEQFF
cdr3_length: 15
clone_size: NA
d_call: TRBD2
v_call: TRBV11-1
j_call: TRBJ2-1

cdr3_nt: TGTGCCAGCATGGACCTGAGGGTGGACAGGGGGTACCGAACTGAAGCTTTCTTT
cdr3_aa: CASMDLRVDRGYRTEAFF
cdr3_length: 18
clone_size: NA
d_call: TRBD1
v_call: TRBV2
j_call: TRBJ1-1